This note documents a single T cell receptor beta chain sequence. Between the trimmed V and J ends, which lost 0 bases and 5 bases, there was a span of 22 bases. The CDR3 runs 17 residues. CDR1 and CDR2 (germline): GTSNPN, SVGIG (reference sequence). Assay used: immunoSEQ multiplex PCR; TCRdb lists only in-frame clones, some missing. The sample lists under 850,000 clones, roughly 88% occurring once. The record originates from a study of shared T cell receptors in the human thymus. These records were also assigned to another study, of human thymus T cells. Turning to that study: Thymus tissue for the work was resected from patients undergoing corrective heart surgery. Related research examined unrelated individuals and reported that their thymic repertoires overlapped highly.

This receptor was obtained from a boy younger than two with a congenital heart defect. The sample comprised thymocytes. The chain combines TRBV30 with TRBJ2-5; D possibly corresponds to TRBD2 (6 bases). The CDR3 is CAWSVRAGRRSGETQYF. In nucleotides, the CDR3 is TGTGCCTGGAGTGTAAGGGCGGGACGTCGGTCCGGGGAGACCCAGTACTTC.